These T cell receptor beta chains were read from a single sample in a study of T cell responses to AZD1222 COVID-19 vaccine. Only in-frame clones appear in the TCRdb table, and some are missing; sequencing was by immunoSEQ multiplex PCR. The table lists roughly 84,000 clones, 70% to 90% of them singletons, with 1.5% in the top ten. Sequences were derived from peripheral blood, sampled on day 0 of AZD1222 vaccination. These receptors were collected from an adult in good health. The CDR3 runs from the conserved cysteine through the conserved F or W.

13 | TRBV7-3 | CASSSGGQSRAFF
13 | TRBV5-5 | CASSLEAYNEQFF
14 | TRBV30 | CAWSVGINNQPQHF
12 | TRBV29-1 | CSVELGPDTQYF
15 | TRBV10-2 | CASSHSGTGVSEQYF
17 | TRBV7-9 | CASSLEWDSPAGETQYF
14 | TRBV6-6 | CASSYSGGGTEAFF
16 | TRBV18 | CASSPPGTQGGQPQHF
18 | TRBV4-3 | CASSLQSDREGRGTEAFF
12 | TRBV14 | CASSPGGDGYTF
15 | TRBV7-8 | CASNLQGTMNTEAFF
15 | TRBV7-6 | CASSVGSGSSYEQYF
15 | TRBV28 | CASSTGFATNEKLFF
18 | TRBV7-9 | CASSTSSTVETGANVLTF
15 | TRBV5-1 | CASSLDRQGVNPIYF
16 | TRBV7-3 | CASSLISTVMNTEAFF